This entry concerns a single T cell receptor (beta chain). As yet, its antigen is unknown. RNA transcripts provided the source from which TCR beta CDR3 regions were amplified. First-round RT-PCR of the TCR CDR3 relied on the HTBI primer set. TCRdb analysed the multiplex PCR reads with MiXCR anew, one entry per CDR3 protein. The profile shows approximately 500,000 distinct CDR3 sequences, about half of them singletons. The entry originates in a study of T cells in Graves' hyperthyroidism and ophthalmopathy. Study results and caveats: Progression to ophthalmopathy was predicted a median of roughly 6.5 months early.

Germline trimming cut 5 bases from V and 4 bases from J; bases unmatched to any gene: 10. CDR1 is SQVTM and CDR2 is ANQGSEA in the germline V gene. This CDR3 region has 15 residues. V usage is TRBV29-1 and J usage is TRBJ2-5; 10 bases map to TRBD2. This TCR derives from a woman aged 18-30 years with Graves' hyperthyroidism. The sequencing input was peripheral blood or thyroid tissue (not recorded which). The CDR3 sequence is CSVSGLAVRIETQYF. DNA of the CDR3: TGCAGCGTTTCTGGACTAGCGGTACGGATAGAGACCCAGTACTTC.